Detailed here is one T cell receptor beta chain. CDR1 is MNHNY and CDR2 is SVGAGI in the germline V gene (reference sequence). The V gene lost 1 base and the J gene lost 5 bases, with 17 bases spanning the gap. This CDR3 has 16 amino acids. The data originate from a study of blood T cell repertoires in COVID-19. The method was immunoSEQ multiplex PCR; TCRdb's version includes in-frame clones alone and lacks a portion of them. The table shows about 120,000 clones, with 85% to 90% occurring only once. The V and J genes are TRBV6-6 and TRBJ2-5; possible D gene TRBD2, 7 bases. Sequences were obtained from peripheral blood. This TCR derives from a man between 65 and 85 years old with active or convalescent COVID-19. The CDR3 nucleotides read TGTGCCAGCAGTTACTACGAGCGGGGAGGGGGTGAGACCCAGTACTTC. Translating it yields CASSYYERGGGETQYF.